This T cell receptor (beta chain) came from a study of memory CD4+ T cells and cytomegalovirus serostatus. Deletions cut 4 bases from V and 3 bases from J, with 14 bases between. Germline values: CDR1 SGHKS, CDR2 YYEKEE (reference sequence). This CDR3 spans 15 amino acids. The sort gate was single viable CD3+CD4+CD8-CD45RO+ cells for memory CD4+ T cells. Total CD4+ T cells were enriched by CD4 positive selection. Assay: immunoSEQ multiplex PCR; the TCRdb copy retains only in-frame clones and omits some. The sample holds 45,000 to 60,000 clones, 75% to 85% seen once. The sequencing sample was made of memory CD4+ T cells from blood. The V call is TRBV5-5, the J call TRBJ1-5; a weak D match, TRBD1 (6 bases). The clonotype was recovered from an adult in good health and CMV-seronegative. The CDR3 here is CASSPWEGVNQPQHF. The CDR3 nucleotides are TGTGCCAGCAGCCCGTGGGAGGGGGTCAATCAGCCCCAGCATTTT.